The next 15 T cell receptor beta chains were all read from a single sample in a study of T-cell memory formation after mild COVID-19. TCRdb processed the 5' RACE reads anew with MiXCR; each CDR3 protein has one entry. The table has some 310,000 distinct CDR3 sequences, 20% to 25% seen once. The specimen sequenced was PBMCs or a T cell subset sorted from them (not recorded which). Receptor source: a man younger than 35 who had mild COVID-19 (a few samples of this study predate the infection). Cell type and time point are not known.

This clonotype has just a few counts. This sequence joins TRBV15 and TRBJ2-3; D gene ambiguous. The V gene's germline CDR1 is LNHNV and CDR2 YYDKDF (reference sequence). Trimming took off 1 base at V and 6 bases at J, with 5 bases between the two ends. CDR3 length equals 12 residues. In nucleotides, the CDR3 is TGTGCCACCAGCAGAGGCGTCGATACGCAGTATTTT. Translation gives CATSRGVDTQYF. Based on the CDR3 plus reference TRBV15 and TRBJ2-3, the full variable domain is DAMVIQNPRYQVTQFGKPVTLSCSQTLNHNVMYWYQQKSSQAPKLLFHYYDKDFNNEADTPDNFQSRRPNTSFCFLDIRSPGLGDTAMYLCATSRGVDTQYFGPGTRLTVL.

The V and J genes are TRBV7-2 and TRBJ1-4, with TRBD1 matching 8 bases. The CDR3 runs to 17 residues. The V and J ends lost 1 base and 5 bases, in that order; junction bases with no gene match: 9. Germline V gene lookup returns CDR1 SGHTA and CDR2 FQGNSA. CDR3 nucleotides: TGTGCCAGCAGCTTAGTTGGCAGGGGGCTGGGAAATGAAAAACTGTTTTTT. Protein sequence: CASSLVGRGLGNEKLFF.

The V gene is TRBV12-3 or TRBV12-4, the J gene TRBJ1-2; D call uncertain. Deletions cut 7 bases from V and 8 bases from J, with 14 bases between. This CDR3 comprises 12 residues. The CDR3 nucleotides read TGTGCCAGCAACTACAGACTCCGCGGCTACACCTTC. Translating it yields CASNYRLRGYTF.

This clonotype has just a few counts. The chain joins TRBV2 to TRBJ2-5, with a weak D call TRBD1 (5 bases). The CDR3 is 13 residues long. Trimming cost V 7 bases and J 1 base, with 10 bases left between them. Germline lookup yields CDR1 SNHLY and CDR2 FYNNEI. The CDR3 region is CASTLGRQETQYF. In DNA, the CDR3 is TGTGCCAGCACCCTGGGGCGCCAAGAGACCCAGTACTTC.

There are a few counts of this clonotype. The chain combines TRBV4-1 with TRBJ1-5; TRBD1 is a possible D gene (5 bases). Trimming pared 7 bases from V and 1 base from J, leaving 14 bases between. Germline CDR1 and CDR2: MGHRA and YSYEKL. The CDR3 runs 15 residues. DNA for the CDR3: TGCGCCAGCAACCAGAGGGGTGGGAGCAATCAGCCCCAGCATTTT. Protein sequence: CASNQRGGSNQPQHF.

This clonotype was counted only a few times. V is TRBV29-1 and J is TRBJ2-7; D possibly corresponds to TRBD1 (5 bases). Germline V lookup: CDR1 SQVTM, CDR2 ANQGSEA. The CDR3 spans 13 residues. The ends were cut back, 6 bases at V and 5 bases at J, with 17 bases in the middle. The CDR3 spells CSVLDNPDHEQYF. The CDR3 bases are TGCAGCGTCTTGGACAATCCCGACCACGAGCAGTACTTC.

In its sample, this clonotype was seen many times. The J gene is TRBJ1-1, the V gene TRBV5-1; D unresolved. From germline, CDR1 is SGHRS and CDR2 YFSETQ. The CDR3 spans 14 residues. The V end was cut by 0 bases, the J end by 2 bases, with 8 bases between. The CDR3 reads CASSLGPLNTEAFF. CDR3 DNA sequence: TGCGCCAGCAGCTTGGGACCTCTCAACACTGAAGCTTTCTTT.

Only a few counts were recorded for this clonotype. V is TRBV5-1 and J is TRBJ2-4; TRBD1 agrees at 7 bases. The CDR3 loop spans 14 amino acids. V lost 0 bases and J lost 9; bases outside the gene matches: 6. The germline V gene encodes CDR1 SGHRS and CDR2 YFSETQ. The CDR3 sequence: CASSLGQGSAIQYF. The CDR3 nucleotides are TGCGCCAGCAGCTTGGGACAGGGATCCGCCATTCAGTACTTC.

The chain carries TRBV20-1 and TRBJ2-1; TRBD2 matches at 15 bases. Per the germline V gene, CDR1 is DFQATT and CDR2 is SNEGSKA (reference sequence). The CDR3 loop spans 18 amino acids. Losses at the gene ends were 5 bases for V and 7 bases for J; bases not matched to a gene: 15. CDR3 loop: CSAPKTTMGLAGGNEQFF. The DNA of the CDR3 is TGCAGTGCTCCGAAGACCACTATGGGACTAGCGGGGGGAAATGAGCAGTTCTTC.

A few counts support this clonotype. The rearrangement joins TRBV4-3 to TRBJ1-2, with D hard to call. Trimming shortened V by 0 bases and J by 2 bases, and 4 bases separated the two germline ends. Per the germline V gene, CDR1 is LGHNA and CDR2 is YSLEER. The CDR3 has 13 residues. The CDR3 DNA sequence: TGCGCCAGCAGCCAAGATTTAAACTATGGCTACACCTTC. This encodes CASSQDLNYGYTF.

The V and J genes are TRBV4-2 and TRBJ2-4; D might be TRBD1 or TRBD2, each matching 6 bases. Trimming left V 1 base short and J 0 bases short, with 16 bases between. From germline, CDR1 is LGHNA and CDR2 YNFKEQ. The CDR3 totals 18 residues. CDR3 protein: CASSQVWRDTLAKNIQYF. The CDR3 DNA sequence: TGTGCCAGCAGCCAAGTTTGGAGGGACACCTTAGCCAAAAACATTCAGTACTTC.

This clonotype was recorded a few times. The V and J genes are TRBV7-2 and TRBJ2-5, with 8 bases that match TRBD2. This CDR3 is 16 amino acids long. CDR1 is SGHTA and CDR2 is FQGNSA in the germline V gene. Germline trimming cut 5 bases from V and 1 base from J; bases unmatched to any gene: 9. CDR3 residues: CASSTPPGGIQETQYF. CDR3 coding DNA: TGTGCCAGCAGCACCCCTCCGGGGGGGATCCAAGAGACCCAGTACTTC.

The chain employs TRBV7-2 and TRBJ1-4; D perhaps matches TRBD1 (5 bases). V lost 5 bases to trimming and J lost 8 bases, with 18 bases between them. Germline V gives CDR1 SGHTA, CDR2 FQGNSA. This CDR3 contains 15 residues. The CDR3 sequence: CASSAAVGVWEKLFF. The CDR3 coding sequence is TGTGCCAGCAGCGCGGCCGTAGGGGTTTGGGAAAAACTGTTTTTT. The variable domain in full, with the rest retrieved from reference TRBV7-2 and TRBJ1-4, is GAGVSQSPSNKVTEKGKDVELRCDPISGHTALYWYRQSLGQGLEFLIYFQGNSAPDKSGLPSDRFSAERTGGSVSTLTIQRTQQEDSAVYLCASSAAVGVWEKLFFGSGTQLSVL.

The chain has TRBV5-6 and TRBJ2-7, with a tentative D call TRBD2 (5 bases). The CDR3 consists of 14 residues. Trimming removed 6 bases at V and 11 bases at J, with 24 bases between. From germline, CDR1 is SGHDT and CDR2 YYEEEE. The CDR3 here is CASTHRRQVKGEYV. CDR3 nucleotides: TGTGCCAGCACCCACCGACGGCAGGTTAAGGGAGAGTACGTC.

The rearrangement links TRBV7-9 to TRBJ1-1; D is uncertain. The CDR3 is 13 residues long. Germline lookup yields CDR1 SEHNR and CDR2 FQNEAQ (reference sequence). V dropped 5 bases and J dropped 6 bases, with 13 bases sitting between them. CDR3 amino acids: CASSPGIVAEAFF. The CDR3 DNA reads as TGTGCCAGCAGCCCCGGGATAGTCGCTGAAGCTTTCTTT.